This T cell receptor beta chain was obtained from a study of OX40 agonist ivuxolimab in advanced cancers. Study overall: Patient treatment consisted of intravenous ivuxolimab administration every 2 weeks at 0.01 to 10 mg/kg. Whole-study results and caveats: Clonal expansion was seen in CD4+ and CD8+ blood T cells by week 6 at 0.1 to 3.0 mg/kg. CD4+ T cells averaged fewer expanded clones than CD8+ T cells.

About this clone: Its specificity is unknown.

V was trimmed by 0 bases and J by 0 bases, leaving 16 bases between them. Per the germline V gene, CDR1 is SGHRS and CDR2 is YFSETQ. The CDR3 covers 17 residues. This table comes from immunoSEQ multiplex PCR, and its TCRdb copy is limited to in-frame clones, with some not included. The data hold approximately 91,000 clones, with about 89% observed a single time. This chain joins TRBV5-1 and TRBJ2-7; perhaps TRBD1 as D (7 bases). This clonotype originated in an adult with an advanced solid tumor such as melanoma, head and neck, liver or kidney cancer. Here the sequenced sample was CD4+ or CD8+ T cells sorted from blood, taken in a trial of the OX40 agonist ivuxolimab. CDR3 coding DNA: TGCGCCAGCAGCTTGGCCACAGGGACAGCGGGCTCCTACGAGCAGTACTTC. Amino acids: CASSLATGTAGSYEQYF.